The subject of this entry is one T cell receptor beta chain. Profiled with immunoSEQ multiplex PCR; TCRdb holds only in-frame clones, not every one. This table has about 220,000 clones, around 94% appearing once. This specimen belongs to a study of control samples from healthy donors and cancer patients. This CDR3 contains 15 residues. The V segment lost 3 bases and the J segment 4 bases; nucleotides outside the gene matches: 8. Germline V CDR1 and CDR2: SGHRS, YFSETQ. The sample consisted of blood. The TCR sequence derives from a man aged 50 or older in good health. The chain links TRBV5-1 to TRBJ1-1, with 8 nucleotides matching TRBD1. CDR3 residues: CASSSISTGATEAFF. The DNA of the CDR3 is TGCGCCAGCAGCTCAATCTCGACAGGGGCCACTGAAGCTTTCTTT.